The clone carrying this T cell receptor (beta chain) was counted a few times. Its specificity is unknown. The data originate from a study of beta chain features in type 1 diabetes. Across the study: The samples had around 100 million sorted cells examined in all. The study, taken as a whole, reports: Among all four CD4+ subsets, Type 1 diabetes patients had TCRB CDR3s that were moderately but significantly shorter.

Of the isolated RNA, all was reverse transcribed, and so the sequenced material was expressed TCRB transcripts. Profiling relied on immunoSEQ multiplex PCR, and the TCRdb table lists in-frame clones only, not all of them. The sample carries around 70,000 clones, approximately 47% recorded once. The germline gives CDR1 MNHEY, CDR2 SVGAGI. J was trimmed by 4 bases and V by 5 bases; bases with no gene match: 10. CDR3 size: 15 residues. This sequence was found in a man between 25 and 39 years old with type 1 diabetes. Sequencing input: central memory CD4+ T cells from blood. This chain joins TRBV6-5 and TRBJ2-5, with 7 positions matching TRBD1. Written as DNA, the CDR3 is TGTGCCAGCAGTGTTACAGGGGCCCACCGAGAGACCCAGTACTTC. As protein: CASSVTGAHRETQYF.